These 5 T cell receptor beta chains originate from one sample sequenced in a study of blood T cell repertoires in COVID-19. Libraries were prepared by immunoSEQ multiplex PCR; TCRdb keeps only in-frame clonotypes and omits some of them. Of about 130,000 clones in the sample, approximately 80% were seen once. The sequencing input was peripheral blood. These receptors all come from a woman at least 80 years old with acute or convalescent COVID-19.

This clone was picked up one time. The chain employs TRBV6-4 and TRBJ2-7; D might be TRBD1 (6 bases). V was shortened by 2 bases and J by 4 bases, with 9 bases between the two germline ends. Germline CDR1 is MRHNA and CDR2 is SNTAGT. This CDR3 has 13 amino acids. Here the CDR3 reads CASSDHREYEQYF. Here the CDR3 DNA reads TGTGCCAGCAGTGACCACAGGGAATACGAGCAGTACTTC.

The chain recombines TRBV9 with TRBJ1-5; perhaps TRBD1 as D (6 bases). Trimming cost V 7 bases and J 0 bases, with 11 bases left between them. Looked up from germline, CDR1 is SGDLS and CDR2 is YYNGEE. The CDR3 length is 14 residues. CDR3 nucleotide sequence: TGTGCCAGCGGGACAAGAGATAGCAATCAGCCCCAGCATTTT. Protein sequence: CASGTRDSNQPQHF. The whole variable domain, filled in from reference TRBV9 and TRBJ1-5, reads DSGVTQTPKHLITATGQRVTLRCSPRSGDLSVYWYQQSLDQGLQFLIQYYNGEERAKGNILERFSAQQFPDLHSELNLSSLELGDSALYFCASGTRDSNQPQHFGDGTRLSIL.

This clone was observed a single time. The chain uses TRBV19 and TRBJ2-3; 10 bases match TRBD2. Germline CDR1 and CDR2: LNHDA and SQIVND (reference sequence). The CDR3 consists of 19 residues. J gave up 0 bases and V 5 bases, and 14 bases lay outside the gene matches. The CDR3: CASSGPPSGGGPSTDTQYF. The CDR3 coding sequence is TGTGCCAGTAGTGGCCCTCCGAGCGGGGGGGGTCCTAGCACAGATACGCAGTATTTT.

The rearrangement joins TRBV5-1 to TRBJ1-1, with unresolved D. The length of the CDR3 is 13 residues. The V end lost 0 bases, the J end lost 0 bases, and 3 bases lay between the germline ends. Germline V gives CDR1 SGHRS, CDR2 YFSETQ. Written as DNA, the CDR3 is TGCGCCAGCAGCTTGGTAGTGAACACTGAAGCTTTCTTT. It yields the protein CASSLVVNTEAFF. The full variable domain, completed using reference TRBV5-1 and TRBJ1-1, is KAGVTQTPRYLIKTRGQQVTLSCSPISGHRSVSWYQQTPGQGLQFLFEYFSETQRNKGNFPGRFSGRQFSNSRSEMNVSTLELGDSALYLCASSLVVNTEAFFGQGTRLTVV.

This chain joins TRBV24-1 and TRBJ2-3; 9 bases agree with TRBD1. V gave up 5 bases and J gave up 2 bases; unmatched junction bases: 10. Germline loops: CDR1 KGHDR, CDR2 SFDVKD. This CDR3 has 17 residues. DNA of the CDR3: TGTGCCACCAGTGGGGCTACCGGGACAGGGAACACAGATACGCAGTATTTT. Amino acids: CATSGATGTGNTDTQYF.